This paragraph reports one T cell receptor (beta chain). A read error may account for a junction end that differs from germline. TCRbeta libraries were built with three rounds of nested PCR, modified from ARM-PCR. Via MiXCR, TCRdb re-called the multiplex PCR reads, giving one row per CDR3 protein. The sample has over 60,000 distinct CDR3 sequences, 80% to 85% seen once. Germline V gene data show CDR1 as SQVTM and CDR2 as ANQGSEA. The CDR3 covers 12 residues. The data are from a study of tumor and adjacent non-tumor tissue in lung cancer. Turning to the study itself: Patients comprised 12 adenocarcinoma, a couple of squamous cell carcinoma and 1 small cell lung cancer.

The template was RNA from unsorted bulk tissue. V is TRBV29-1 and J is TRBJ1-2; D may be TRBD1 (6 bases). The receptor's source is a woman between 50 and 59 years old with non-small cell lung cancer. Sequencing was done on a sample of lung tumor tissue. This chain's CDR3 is CSVEVGGYDYTF. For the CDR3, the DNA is TGCAGTGTTGAAGTCGGGGGCTATGACTACACCTTC.